This T cell receptor (beta chain) was observed in a study of beta chain features in type 1 diabetes. Whole-study results and caveats: Type 1 diabetes patients had moderately but significantly shorter TCRB CDR3s in all four CD4+ subsets.

Trimming left V 2 bases short and J 5 bases short, with 6 bases between. The germline V gene has CDR1 SEHNR and CDR2 FQNEAQ (reference sequence). The length of the CDR3 is 13 residues. This clone appeared many times. Its antigen is unknown. Within the sample, other DNA sequences also encode this same CDR3. cDNA synthesis used the whole RNA isolate, giving expressed TCRB sequences. Naive, central memory and regulatory T cell samples averaged about 3.57 million reads. Produced via immunoSEQ multiplex PCR; TCRdb's table is partial and in-frame only. The sample records over 300,000 clones, roughly 8% being singletons.

The material sequenced was central memory CD4+ T cells from blood. This receptor was taken from a young woman in good health. The rearrangement joins TRBV7-9 to TRBJ2-2; D gene ambiguous. The CDR3 DNA reads TGTGCCAGCAGCTTAAGTGGGACCGGGGAGCTGTTTTTT. Its translation: CASSLSGTGELFF.